This TCR beta chain originates from a study of response to subunit inactivated influenza vaccine. Study-wide points: Authors suggested each seasonal influenza vaccination recruits few new T cells.

This CDR3 is 15 amino acids long. V trimming: 9 bases; J trimming: 3 bases; junction bases outside the gene matches: 8. MiXCR, run by TCRdb on the RT-PCR reads, gives a single entry per CDR3 protein. The data hold 280,000 or so distinct CDR3 sequences, with 21% observed a single time. In its sample, this clonotype was seen once. Its specificity is unknown. The V and J genes are TRBV12-3 or TRBV12-4 and TRBJ2-2; TRBD1 matches at 9 bases. Sequencing used PBMCs from blood, obtained approximately 20 months after vaccination. The source is a man aged 45 to 75 who received an inactivated influenza vaccine. The DNA for the CDR3 is TGTGCCAGTCGGCTGGGACAGGGTTACACCGGGGAGCTGTTTTTT. It yields the protein CASRLGQGYTGELFF.